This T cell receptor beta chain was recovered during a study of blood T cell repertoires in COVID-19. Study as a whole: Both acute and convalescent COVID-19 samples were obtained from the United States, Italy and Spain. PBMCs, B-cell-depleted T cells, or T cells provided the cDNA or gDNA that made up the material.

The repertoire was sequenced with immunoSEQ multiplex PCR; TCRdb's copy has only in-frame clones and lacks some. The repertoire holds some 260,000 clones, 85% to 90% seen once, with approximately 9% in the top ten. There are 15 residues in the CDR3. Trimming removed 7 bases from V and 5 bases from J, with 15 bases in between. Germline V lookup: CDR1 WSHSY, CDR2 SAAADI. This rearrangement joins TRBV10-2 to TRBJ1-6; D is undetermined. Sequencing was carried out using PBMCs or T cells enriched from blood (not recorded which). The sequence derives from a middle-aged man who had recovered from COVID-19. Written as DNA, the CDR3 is TGCGCCAGCACCCCCGAACAAGTTCATAATTCACCCCTCCACTTT. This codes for CASTPEQVHNSPLHF.